This T cell receptor (beta chain) was retrieved from a study of OX40 agonist ivuxolimab in advanced cancers. Study at large: One patient with hepatocellular carcinoma and two with cutaneous melanoma, three in all, had partial responses. Study-wide results and caveats: Clonal expansion from baseline to week 6 occurred in both CD4+ and CD8+ T cells. It was also the case that some nonresponders had low normalized T-cell clonal expansion.

Here immunoSEQ multiplex PCR was the method, and the copy in TCRdb shows in-frame clones only, minus some. The sample shows 66,000 or so clones, roughly nine tenths of them seen only once. Comments on this clone: Its antigen is still unknown.

Blood specimens came from baseline, cycle 4 day 1, and cycle 7 day 1. V was pared by 6 bases and J by 0 bases, with 3 bases of the junction left unmatched. This CDR3 is built from 16 residues. The germline V gene encodes CDR1 MDHEN and CDR2 SYDVKM. This chain uses TRBV28 with TRBJ1-4; 11 nucleotides match TRBD1. The origin of this receptor is an adult with an advanced solid tumor such as melanoma, head and neck, liver or kidney cancer. The sequencing used CD4+ or CD8+ T cells sorted from blood, collected in a trial of the OX40 agonist ivuxolimab. The CDR3 reads CASRDRGPPTNEKLFF. CDR3 in DNA: TGTGCCAGCAGGGACAGGGGGCCCCCAACTAATGAAAAACTGTTTTTT.